The 8 T cell receptor beta chains below all came from one sample that was sequenced in a study of OX40 agonist ivuxolimab in advanced cancers. Repertoires were generated with immunoSEQ multiplex PCR, while TCRdb's copy carries only in-frame clones and drops some. Of 25,000 to 30,000 clones in the sample, 83% are singletons; the top ten hold 9.5% to 15%. Sequencing was performed on CD4+ or CD8+ T cells sorted from blood, taken in a trial of the OX40 agonist ivuxolimab. All receptors come from an adult with an advanced solid tumor such as melanoma, head and neck, liver or kidney cancer.

V is TRBV12-5 and J is TRBJ2-2; 7 nucleotides line up with TRBD1. The length of the CDR3 is 14 residues. The J segment lost 6 bases and the V segment lost 6 bases, leaving 7 bases of the junction unmatched. Germline CDR1 is LGHNT and CDR2 is FRNRAP. CDR3 residues: CASGPQGTAGELFF. DNA for the CDR3: TGTGCTAGTGGGCCACAGGGGACGGCCGGGGAGCTGTTTTTT.

This chain connects TRBV27 to TRBJ2-1, with D unclear. There are 13 residues in the CDR3. Trimming took off 0 bases at V and 2 bases at J, with 2 bases between the two ends. Germline V gene data show CDR1 as MNHEY and CDR2 as SMNVEV (reference sequence). The CDR3 reads CASSLSPYNEQFF. The DNA for the CDR3 is TGTGCCAGCAGTTTATCTCCCTACAATGAGCAGTTCTTC.

The gene calls are TRBV4-1 and TRBJ1-5; tentatively, D is TRBD1 (6 bases). The CDR3 runs 17 residues. Trimming took off 2 bases at V and 1 base at J, with 15 bases between the two ends. Germline V gene sequence: CDR1 MGHRA, CDR2 YSYEKL. The CDR3 here is CASSQYEGGGSNQPQHF. CDR3 coding DNA: TGCGCCAGCAGCCAATACGAGGGTGGGGGCAGCAATCAGCCCCAGCATTTT.

The genes are TRBV2 and TRBJ2-7, with a possible D match to TRBD2 (6 bases). V lost 5 bases to trimming and J lost 3 bases, with 14 bases between them. The CDR3 is 14 amino acids. CDR1 and CDR2 from the germline V gene are SNHLY and FYNNEI. CDR3: CASSPTWGDYEQYF. In nucleotides, the CDR3 is TGTGCCAGCAGTCCGACTTGGGGGGACTACGAGCAGTACTTC.

The chain uses TRBV7-2 and TRBJ1-2, with 8 bases aligning to TRBD1. The V gene end was trimmed by 5 bases and the J gene end by 6 bases; junction bases not matched to a gene: 8. This CDR3 is 14 amino acids long. CDR1 and CDR2 from the germline V gene are SGHTA and FQGNSA. The CDR3 nucleotides are TGTGCCAGCAGCCCTACAACAGGGGGGAATGGCTACACCTTC. Its translation is CASSPTTGGNGYTF.

Points on this clone: A much larger clone differs from this one at a single base, so this may be a read error. The chain uses TRBV6-1 and TRBJ2-7, with D tentatively TRBD2 (6 bases). CDR3 size: 15 residues. The germline V gene encodes CDR1 MNHNS and CDR2 SASEGT. The CDR3 coding sequence is TGTGCCAGCAGTACCCAGACGGGAGCCTCCTACGGGCAGTACTTC. It codes for CASSTQTGASYGQYF.

This CDR3 is CASSSLAEVEQETQYF. The CDR3 DNA reads TGTGCCAGCAGCTCCCTAGCGGAGGTAGAGCAAGAGACCCAGTACTTC. The chain combines TRBV7-9 with TRBJ2-5; 7 positions match TRBD2. Germline V gene sequence: CDR1 SEHNR, CDR2 FQNEAQ (reference sequence). Trimming removed 4 bases from V and 2 bases from J; junction bases left unmatched: 10. CDR3 size: 16 residues.

The genes are TRBV9 and TRBJ2-1, with 8 nucleotides matching TRBD2. The germline V gene encodes CDR1 SGDLS and CDR2 YYNGEE. The CDR3 totals 15 residues. V gave up 0 bases and J gave up 3 bases; unmatched junction bases: 2. CDR3 bases: TGTGCCAGCAGCGTAGAGGGGACTAGCTACAATGAGCAGTTCTTC. It is translated as CASSVEGTSYNEQFF.